Shown below are 32 T cell receptor beta chains from a single sample sequenced in a study of blood T cells in healthy people across ages. Together with a sample-barcoded 5' primer, a J-beta primer mix was included in a second PCR lasting about 6 to 11 cycles. From the 5' RACE reads, TCRdb called clonotypes with MiXCR, one entry per CDR3 protein. This sample has about a million distinct CDR3 sequences, with roughly 51% found just once. Specimen: blood. The receptors originated from a woman in her sixties in good health.

The genes are TRBV29-1 and TRBJ2-7; 10 nucleotides agree with TRBD1. Germline V gene lookup returns CDR1 SQVTM and CDR2 ANQGSEA. The CDR3 has 15 residues. V was pared by 3 bases and J by 4 bases, with 9 bases of the junction left unmatched. CDR3 amino acids: CSVDVGGQGGYEQYF. CDR3 nucleotide sequence: TGCAGCGTTGACGTTGGTGGACAGGGGGGTTACGAGCAGTACTTC.

This chain connects TRBV30 to TRBJ2-7; D tentatively reads TRBD1 or TRBD2 (5 bases each). The CDR3 has 14 residues. With 3 bases removed from V and 2 bases from J, the gap between germline ends came to 14 bases. The V gene's germline CDR1 is GTSNPN and CDR2 SVGIG (reference sequence). CDR3: CAWSLLWGTYEQYF. The DNA for the CDR3 is TGTGCCTGGAGCCTCCTTTGGGGGACCTACGAGCAGTACTTC. Filled out from reference TRBV30 and TRBJ2-7, the complete variable domain reads SQTIHQWPATLVQPVGSPLSLECTVEGTSNPNLYWYRQAAGRGLQLLFYSVGIGQISSEVPQNLSASRPQDRQFILSSKKLLLSDSGFYLCAWSLLWGTYEQYFGPGTRLTVT.

V and J are TRBV19 and TRBJ2-7; possible D gene TRBD2, 6 bases. TRBJ2-5 matches the DNA end more closely, so the J call is doubtful. There are 14 residues in the CDR3. CDR1 and CDR2 (germline): LNHDA, SQIVND (reference sequence). The CDR3 DNA reads as TGTGCCAGTAGCCCGACTAGGCTGGGAGAGACCCAGTACTTC. Protein: CASSPTRLGETQYF.

This clonotype was counted a few times. The chain recombines TRBV5-1 with TRBJ2-6; 11 bases are a match to TRBD2. The CDR3 loop spans 18 amino acids. Germline V gene data show CDR1 as SGHRS and CDR2 as YFSETQ. V shed 0 bases and J 3 bases; nucleotides not matched to a gene: 5. The CDR3: CASSLELAGGYGANVLTF. The CDR3 coding sequence is TGCGCCAGCAGCTTGGAGCTAGCGGGAGGATATGGGGCCAACGTCCTGACTTTC.

This clonotype showed up just a few times. CDR3 sequence reads: CASSYELRRERYYEQYF. For the CDR3, the DNA is TGCGCCAGCAGCTACGAGCTTAGGCGGGAGAGGTATTACGAGCAGTACTTC. The chain couples TRBV5-1 to TRBJ2-7; TRBD2 aligns across 7 bases. CDR3 length: 17 residues. CDR1 is SGHRS, CDR2 YFSETQ, per germline. J gave up 4 bases and V 3 bases, and 16 bases lay outside the gene matches.

This clonotype was seen a few times. The chain employs TRBV9 and TRBJ2-1, with 8 bases that match TRBD2. Germline values: CDR1 SGDLS, CDR2 YYNGEE. J lost 6 bases, V lost 5 bases, and 10 bases had no gene match. The CDR3 covers 15 residues. Written as DNA, the CDR3 is TGTGCCAGCAGTCGGGGGGCGGGAGGAACCAATGAGCAGTTCTTC. It translates to CASSRGAGGTNEQFF.

DNA for the CDR3: TGTGCCAGCAGTGGGGGCCCTGGGGATACGCAGTATTTT. Protein product: CASSGGPGDTQYF. The chain uses TRBV6-4 and TRBJ2-3; tentative D call: TRBD1 (5 bases). The CDR3 runs 13 residues. CDR1 MRHNA and CDR2 SNTAGT come from the germline V gene. V lost 4 bases, J lost 6 bases, and 11 bases lay in between.

This clonotype appeared a few times. CDR3 coding DNA: TGCGCCAGCAGCTTTTCGGCTTCCGGCACAGATACGCAGTATTTT. As protein: CASSFSASGTDTQYF. The chain links TRBV5-1 to TRBJ2-3; no firm D call. Trimming left V 2 bases short and J 1 base short, with 11 bases between. The V gene's germline CDR1 is SGHRS and CDR2 YFSETQ. This CDR3 is built from 15 residues.

This clonotype has only a few counts. The rearrangement uses TRBV29-1 and TRBJ1-5, with D uncertain. This CDR3 has 13 residues. Germline V lookup: CDR1 SQVTM, CDR2 ANQGSEA. V was pared by 1 base and J by 0 bases, with 4 bases between. DNA of the CDR3: TGCAGCGTTGAAGCAGATAGCAATCAGCCCCAGCATTTT. Protein: CSVEADSNQPQHF.

The gene calls are TRBV27 and TRBJ1-2, with D possibly matching TRBD1 (5 bases). The CDR3 is made up of 14 amino acids. Germline CDR1 and CDR2: MNHEY and SMNVEV (reference sequence). The V end lost 6 bases, the J end lost 4 bases, and 15 bases lay between the germline ends. The CDR3 loop reads CASSGGRGGYGYTF. CDR3 DNA sequence: TGTGCCAGCAGCGGGGGGAGGGGCGGCTATGGCTACACCTTC.

The chain has TRBV27 and TRBJ2-1, with 10 positions matching TRBD2. Germline lookup yields CDR1 MNHEY and CDR2 SMNVEV (reference sequence). After removal of 9 bases from V and 4 bases from J, the junction contained 12 bases not matched to a gene. CDR3 length: 16 amino acids. For the CDR3, the DNA is TGTGCCAGTAAACTTAGCGGGAGGAAAGGTTACAATGAGCAGTTCTTC. Translated, it gives CASKLSGRKGYNEQFF.

This clonotype was found a few times. This chain connects TRBV7-2 to TRBJ2-3; D might be TRBD2 (5 bases). The CDR3 is 15 residues long. In germline, CDR1 is SGHTA, CDR2 FQGNSA. V gave up 3 bases and J gave up 5 bases, with 15 bases separating them. This CDR3 reads CASSLGQGRVDTQYF. CDR3 DNA sequence: TGTGCCAGCAGCTTGGGCCAAGGGCGGGTAGATACGCAGTATTTT.

The CDR3, as DNA: TGTGCCAGCAGCCTAACCGAGGCTGGGGATGAGCAGTACTTC. Amino acid sequence: CASSLTEAGDEQYF. J is TRBJ2-5 and V is TRBV3-1, with D unresolved. Trimming pared 4 bases from V and 11 bases from J, leaving 20 bases between. The CDR3 totals 14 residues. Looked up from germline, CDR1 is LGHDT and CDR2 is YNNKEL (reference sequence).

This clonotype has a handful of counts. The chain combines TRBV27 with TRBJ2-5; no clear D. This CDR3 has 17 amino acids. V was shortened by 6 bases and J by 5 bases, with 25 bases between the two germline ends. In germline, CDR1 is MNHEY, CDR2 SMNVEV (reference sequence). The CDR3 sequence is CASSPRNGPTFVETQYF. CDR3 DNA sequence: TGTGCCAGCAGCCCAAGGAATGGGCCGACGTTTGTGGAGACCCAGTACTTC.

On this clonotype itself: At one of its ends the junction is not consistent with the germline gene, which may arise from a read error. J is TRBJ2-7 and V is TRBV28; 7 nucleotides match TRBD2. The CDR3 sequence is 15 residues long. Germline lookup yields CDR1 MDHEN and CDR2 SYDVKM. The CDR3 here is CASSRGGPPSYEQSF. DNA for the CDR3: TGTGCCAGCAGTCGGGGAGGGCCCCCCTCCTACGAGCAGTCCTTC.

The chain employs TRBV7-9 and TRBJ2-1; D may be TRBD2 (5 bases). Germline CDR1 SEHNR, CDR2 FQNEAQ (reference sequence). The CDR3 extends over 16 amino acids. The V and J ends lost 4 bases and 0 bases respectively, with 13 bases between them. The CDR3 reads CASSSLAGSSYNEQFF. The CDR3 DNA reads as TGTGCCAGCAGCTCCCTCGCGGGTAGCTCCTACAATGAGCAGTTCTTC.

The sample holds a few counts of this clonotype. The chain recombines TRBV18 with TRBJ2-4; D uncertain. The DNA end is more similar to TRBJ2-5, so the J call may be wrong. In germline, CDR1 is KGHSH, CDR2 LQKENI. The CDR3 is 14 residues long. CDR3 amino acids: CASSPLAPRETQYF. CDR3 bases: TGTGCCAGCTCACCCCTGGCTCCTAGGGAGACCCAGTACTTC.

V and J are TRBV27 and TRBJ2-1, with D possibly matching TRBD2 (6 bases). Deletions cut 5 bases from V and 9 bases from J, with 23 bases between. The CDR3 runs 16 residues. In germline, CDR1 is MNHEY, CDR2 SMNVEV (reference sequence). The CDR3 DNA follows: TGTGCCAGCAGTCAATCCTTCGGAGGGGCGCAGGGTGAGCAGTTCTTC. Amino acids: CASSQSFGGAQGEQFF.

The chain's CDR3 is CASSQGGWEQFF. The CDR3 DNA reads TGTGCCAGCAGCCAAGGAGGTTGGGAGCAGTTCTTC. V is TRBV3-1 and J is TRBJ2-1; D not resolved. Germline V gives CDR1 LGHDT, CDR2 YNNKEL (reference sequence). Trimming removed 1 base from V and 10 bases from J, with 8 bases in between. The CDR3 runs to 12 residues.

The chain couples TRBV20-1 to TRBJ2-2; D unclear. Trimming left V 6 bases short and J 7 bases short, with 12 bases between. This CDR3 contains 12 residues. Germline loops: CDR1 DFQATT, CDR2 SNEGSKA (reference sequence). Here the CDR3 DNA reads TGCAGTGCCCCGGTACAGAACGGGGAGCTGTTTTTT. It specifies CSAPVQNGELFF.

This chain joins TRBV18 and TRBJ2-5; tentatively, D is TRBD1 (5 bases). Trimming removed 6 bases from V and 11 bases from J, with 19 bases in between. The CDR3 totals 13 residues. CDR1 and CDR2 (germline): KGHSH, LQKENI. CDR3 sequence: CASSQSQQDQQYF. The CDR3 DNA reads as TGTGCCAGCTCCCAATCACAACAGGACCAGCAGTACTTC.

The chain links TRBV27 to TRBJ2-7; no reliable D call. This CDR3 is built from 13 residues. Trimming removed 5 bases from V and 7 bases from J, with 15 bases in between. Germline CDR1 reads MNHEY; CDR2 reads SMNVEV (reference sequence). The CDR3 spells CASSARPIGEQYF. CDR3 bases: TGTGCCAGCAGTGCCCGCCCTATTGGAGAGCAGTACTTC.

This clonotype turned up a few times. The chain couples TRBV28 to TRBJ1-1, with D unclear. Trimming cost V 7 bases and J 0 bases, with 12 bases left between them. The CDR3 consists of 14 residues. CDR1 and CDR2 (germline): MDHEN, SYDVKM. This chain's CDR3 is CASIPSGVNTEAFF. The CDR3 coding sequence is TGTGCCAGCATTCCCTCAGGAGTGAACACTGAAGCTTTCTTT.

V is TRBV3-1 and J is TRBJ2-1; perhaps TRBD1 as D (8 bases). The germline CDR1 and CDR2 sequences are LGHDT and YNNKEL (reference sequence). The CDR3 totals 14 residues. V was clipped by 8 bases and J by 7 bases, with 18 bases between them. CDR3 protein: CASAGGTGRNEQFF. CDR3 nucleotide sequence: TGTGCCAGCGCCGGGGGGACAGGTCGTAATGAGCAGTTCTTC.

This chain uses TRBV27 with TRBJ2-1, with 8 bases matching TRBD1. The V segment lost 6 bases and the J segment 10 bases; nucleotides outside the gene matches: 8. CDR3 length equals 13 residues. The V gene's germline CDR1 is MNHEY and CDR2 SMNVEV (reference sequence). CDR3 nucleotides: TGTGCCAGCAGATACGACAGGGGCCAGGAGCAGTTCTTC. Translation: CASRYDRGQEQFF.

This clonotype appeared a single time. The chain employs TRBV5-1 and TRBJ2-4, with a tentative D call TRBD2 (6 bases). The J call is doubtful: the DNA matches TRBJ2-7 better. Germline V gene data show CDR1 as SGHRS and CDR2 as YFSETQ. The CDR3 runs to 15 residues. The CDR3, as DNA: TGCGCCAGCAGCTTGGCCGGGGGAGCGACGTACGAGCAGTACTTC. As protein: CASSLAGGATYEQYF.

DNA for the CDR3: TGCAGTGCTAGAAATTACAGGATCAATCAGCCCCAGCATTTT. Encoded protein: CSARNYRINQPQHF. J is TRBJ1-5 and V is TRBV20-1; possible D gene TRBD1, 5 bases. This CDR3 contains 14 residues. The germline gives CDR1 DFQATT, CDR2 SNEGSKA (reference sequence). The V end lost 2 bases, the J end lost 3 bases, and 11 bases lay between the germline ends.

V usage is TRBV21-1 and J usage is TRBJ2-6; TRBD1, as called in the table, went unchecked against the DNA. TRBV21-1 constitutes a pseudogene. The CDR3 extends over 17 amino acids. The CDR3 nucleotides are TGTGCCAGCAGCAAAGCGCTTTCAGGGGATGGGGCCAACGTCCTGACTTTC. Its translation is CASSKALSGDGANVLTF.

This clonotype has ten or more counts. This chain uses TRBV27 with TRBJ2-3, with 7 bases identical to TRBD2. Germline-derived CDR1 and CDR2 are MNHEY and SMNVEV (reference sequence). This CDR3 contains 14 residues. After removal of 10 bases from V and 0 bases from J, the junction contained 7 bases not matched to a gene. Written as DNA, the CDR3 is TGTGCCACCGGGGGAGGGTGGAGCACAGATACGCAGTATTTT. This encodes CATGGGWSTDTQYF.

This clonotype was seen more than once but under ten times. The V gene is TRBV4-3, the J gene TRBJ2-5; tentative D call: TRBD2 (6 bases). The J call is in doubt because the DNA end fits TRBJ2-7 better. CDR1 is LGHNA and CDR2 is YSLEER in the germline V gene. This CDR3 contains 14 residues. The DNA of the CDR3 is TGCGCCAGCAGCCAGTATCGGGAGAGTCCCGAGCAGTACTTC. Translating it yields CASSQYRESPEQYF.

The CDR3 is CSVVGLFYEQYF. CDR3 DNA sequence: TGCAGCGTTGTTGGTCTTTTCTACGAGCAGTACTTC. The rearrangement links TRBV29-1 to TRBJ2-7; D ambiguous. The length of the CDR3 is 12 residues. The germline V gene has CDR1 SQVTM and CDR2 ANQGSEA. Trimming stripped 4 bases from V and 3 bases from J, with 10 bases between.

The chain links TRBV7-9 to TRBJ2-1; no firm D call. V gave up 5 bases and J gave up 9 bases, with 14 bases separating them. CDR1 is SEHNR, CDR2 FQNEAQ, per germline (reference sequence). CDR3 size: 13 residues. The CDR3 here is CASSVGIGGEQFF. The CDR3 nucleotides read TGTGCCAGCAGCGTAGGTATCGGCGGTGAGCAGTTCTTC.